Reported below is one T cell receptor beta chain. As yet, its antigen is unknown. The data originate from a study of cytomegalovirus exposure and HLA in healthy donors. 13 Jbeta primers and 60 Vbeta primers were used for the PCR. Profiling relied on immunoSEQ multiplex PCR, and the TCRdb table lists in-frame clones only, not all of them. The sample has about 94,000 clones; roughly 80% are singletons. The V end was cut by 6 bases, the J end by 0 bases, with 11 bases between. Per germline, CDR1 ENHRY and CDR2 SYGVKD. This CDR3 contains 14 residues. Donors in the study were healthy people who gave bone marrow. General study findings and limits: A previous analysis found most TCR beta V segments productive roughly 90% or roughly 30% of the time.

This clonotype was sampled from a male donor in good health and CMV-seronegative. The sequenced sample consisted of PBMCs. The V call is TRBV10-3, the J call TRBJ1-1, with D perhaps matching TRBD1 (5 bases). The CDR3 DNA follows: TGTGCCATCAGAGACCGACAGTTGAACACTGAAGCTTTCTTT. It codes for CAIRDRQLNTEAFF.